A single sample is the source of the 10 T cell receptor beta chains below, sequenced in a study of cytomegalovirus exposure and HLA in healthy donors. PCR amplification relied on 60 Vbeta primers (plus 13 Jbeta primers). The protocol was immunoSEQ multiplex PCR, while the TCRdb copy is restricted to in-frame clones and leaves out a portion. The sample yields around 160,000 clones, about 74% seen once. The sample comprised PBMCs. The receptors were sampled from a man aged 40-49 years in good health and CMV-seropositive.

This clone was seen a few times. The chain uses TRBV5-6 and TRBJ2-7; weak D call: TRBD2 (5 bases). The CDR3 is 17 amino acids. The V end was cut by 3 bases, the J end by 7 bases, with 26 bases between. Germline assignment: CDR1 SGHDT and CDR2 YYEEEE. The CDR3 protein is CASSSYGGLARLNEQYF. In DNA, the CDR3 is TGTGCCAGCAGCTCGTATGGAGGCCTAGCTCGTCTAAATGAGCAGTACTTC. The whole variable domain, remainder taken from reference TRBV5-6 and TRBJ2-7, is DAGVTQSPTHLIKTRGQQVTLRCSPKSGHDTVSWYQQALGQGPQFIFQYYEEEERQRGNFPDRFSGHQFPNYSSELNVNALLLGDSALYLCASSSYGGLARLNEQYFGPGTRLTVT.

The chain joins TRBV11-1 to TRBJ1-1; a possible D gene is TRBD1 (6 bases). The length of the CDR3 is 15 residues. The germline V and J ends were trimmed by 3 bases and 1 base, with 12 bases remaining between them. The germline V gene has CDR1 SGHAT and CDR2 FQDESV (reference sequence). CDR3 amino acids: CASSFGGGTNTEAFF. The CDR3 DNA is TGTGCCAGCAGCTTCGGGGGGGGCACGAACACTGAAGCTTTCTTT.

The V and J genes are TRBV4-1 and TRBJ2-7, with TRBD2 identical over 7 bases. This CDR3 has 16 residues. The V segment lost 0 bases and the J segment 3 bases; nucleotides outside the gene matches: 8. Germline CDR1 and CDR2: MGHRA and YSYEKL. CDR3 DNA sequence: TGCGCCAGCAGCCAAGAGGCTAGCGGTAACTACTACGAGCAGTACTTC. This gives the protein CASSQEASGNYYEQYF.

The V call is TRBV10-2, the J call TRBJ2-7; D remains unclear. The germline gives CDR1 WSHSY, CDR2 SAAADI. The germline V and J ends were trimmed by 3 bases and 0 bases, with 6 bases remaining between them. The CDR3 loop spans 13 amino acids. Written as DNA, the CDR3 is TGCGCCAGCAGTGATTCGGTCTCCTACGAGCAGTACTTC. Translating it yields CASSDSVSYEQYF.

The CDR3 bases are TGTGCCTGGATGCCTGGACTAGCGGGAGGGCCAGATACGCAGTATTTT. This gives the protein CAWMPGLAGGPDTQYF. The V gene is TRBV30, the J gene TRBJ2-3, with 15 bases identical to TRBD2. Germline loops: CDR1 GTSNPN, CDR2 SVGIG (reference sequence). The V and J ends lost 4 bases and 4 bases, in that order; junction bases with no gene match: 6. The CDR3 is 16 residues long.

The table lists this clone with a count of one. The J gene is TRBJ1-5, the V gene TRBV7-8; a possible D gene is TRBD1 (6 bases). This CDR3 region has 13 residues. The V end was cut by 5 bases, the J end by 4 bases, with 9 bases between. Per germline, CDR1 SGHVS and CDR2 FQNEAQ. The CDR3 sequence is CASSLQGNQPQHF. CDR3 in DNA: TGTGCCAGCAGCCTACAGGGAAATCAGCCCCAGCATTTT.

This chain links TRBV11-2 with TRBJ1-4; D is uncertain. CDR1 is SGHAT, CDR2 FQNNGV, per germline. V shed 1 base and J shed 7 bases, with 7 bases lying between them. The CDR3 is made up of 13 amino acids. Here the CDR3 reads CASSLGASEKLFF. DNA for the CDR3: TGTGCCAGCAGCTTAGGAGCGAGTGAAAAACTGTTTTTT.

The genes are TRBV19 and TRBJ1-5, with unresolved D. The CDR3 covers 16 residues. V was trimmed by 3 bases and J by 2 bases, leaving 14 bases between them. Germline CDR1 LNHDA, CDR2 SQIVND (reference sequence). The CDR3, as DNA: TGTGCCAGTAGTATCGCAGGTCTGCGGGGCAATCAGCCCCAGCATTTT. It specifies CASSIAGLRGNQPQHF.

Only a few counts were recorded for this clone. The V gene is TRBV7-9, the J gene TRBJ2-7; 8 nucleotides line up with TRBD1. Germline V gene lookup returns CDR1 SEHNR and CDR2 FQNEAQ (reference sequence). This CDR3 is built from 12 residues. V was clipped by 1 base and J by 9 bases; unmatched bases: 2. Here the CDR3 reads CASSLGQGWQYF. The CDR3 coding sequence is TGTGCCAGCAGCTTAGGACAGGGGTGGCAGTACTTC.

A few counts support this clone. This rearrangement joins TRBV4-3 to TRBJ2-3, with a weak D call TRBD1 (6 bases). V was shortened by 3 bases and J by 4 bases, with 8 bases between the two germline ends. The CDR3 length is 13 residues. The V gene's germline CDR1 is LGHNA and CDR2 YSLEER. Written as DNA, the CDR3 is TGCGCCAGCAGCCAGGGGGCATCAGATACGCAGTATTTT. It is translated as CASSQGASDTQYF.